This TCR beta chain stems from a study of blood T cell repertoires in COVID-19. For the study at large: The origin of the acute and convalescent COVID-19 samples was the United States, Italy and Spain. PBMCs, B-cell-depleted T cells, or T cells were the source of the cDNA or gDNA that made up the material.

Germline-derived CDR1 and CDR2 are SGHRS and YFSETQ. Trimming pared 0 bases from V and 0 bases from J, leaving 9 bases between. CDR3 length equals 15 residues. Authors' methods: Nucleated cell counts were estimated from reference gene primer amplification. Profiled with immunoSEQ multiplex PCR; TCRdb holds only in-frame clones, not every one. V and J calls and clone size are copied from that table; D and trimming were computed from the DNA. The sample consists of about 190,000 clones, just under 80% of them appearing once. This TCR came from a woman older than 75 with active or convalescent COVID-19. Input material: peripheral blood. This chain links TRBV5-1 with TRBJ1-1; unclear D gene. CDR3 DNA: TGCGCCAGCAGCTTGGCAGGCCAGCTGAACACTGAAGCTTTCTTT. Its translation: CASSLAGQLNTEAFF.